This entry lists 2 T cell receptor beta chains sequenced from one sample in a study of graft-versus-host responses after intestinal transplantation. TCRdb keeps only in-frame clones here, not all; method: immunoSEQ multiplex PCR. The sample has about 23,000 clones; around nine tenths are singletons. The specimen was PBMCs, collected around 40 days after intestinal transplant. These receptors came from a human patient who received an intestinal transplant, so some T cells may come from the graft donor.

V gene TRBV9 combines with J gene TRBJ2-3; 7 bases fit TRBD2. The CDR3 sequence is 16 residues long. The ends lost 2 bases at V and 1 base at J; junction bases unmatched: 7. The germline gives CDR1 SGDLS, CDR2 YYNGEE. CDR3 coding DNA: TGTGCCAGCAGCGTTTCAGCGGGATTCCGCACAGATACGCAGTATTTT. This translates into CASSVSAGFRTDTQYF.

V and J are TRBV6-6 and TRBJ1-3, with 10 positions matching TRBD1. Germline V gene lookup returns CDR1 MNHNY and CDR2 SVGAGI (reference sequence). The length of the CDR3 is 15 residues. Trimming removed 5 bases from V and 2 bases from J; junction bases left unmatched: 3. This CDR3 is CASSRGQGAGNTIYF. In DNA, the CDR3 is TGTGCCAGCAGTCGCGGACAGGGGGCTGGAAACACCATATATTTT.